One and the same sample provided the 26 T cell receptor beta chains below, sequenced in a study of T-cell memory formation after mild COVID-19. TCRdb re-derived calls from the 5' RACE reads in MiXCR, one entry per CDR3 protein. The sample yields approximately 46,000 distinct CDR3 sequences, less than 15% seen once. Sequencing was done on a sample of PBMCs or a T cell subset sorted from them (not recorded which). These receptors all stem from a man aged 18-30 years who had mild COVID-19 (a few samples of this study predate the infection). Cell type and time point are not known.

The sample holds a few counts of this clonotype. The chain combines TRBV5-1 with TRBJ1-2; 9 nucleotides match TRBD1. The CDR3 is 13 residues long. V lost 4 bases to trimming and J lost 7 bases; unmatched junction nucleotides: 5. The germline gives CDR1 SGHRS, CDR2 YFSETQ. In DNA form, the CDR3 reads TGCGCCAGCAGCCCGGGACAGGGTGGTGGCTACACCTTC. Its translation is CASSPGQGGGYTF.

This clonotype was found a few times. The rearrangement links TRBV29-1 to TRBJ2-1, with D unclear. CDR3 length equals 12 residues. V was shortened by 0 bases and J by 10 bases, with 10 bases between the two germline ends. Per germline, CDR1 SQVTM and CDR2 ANQGSEA. Written as DNA, the CDR3 is TGCAGCGTTGAAGAAGTGGTAGGCGAGCAGTTCTTC. This sequence encodes CSVEEVVGEQFF.

The CDR3 protein is CASSLVGAALEETQYF. The DNA of the CDR3 is TGTGCCAGCAGCTTAGTTGGGGCCGCGCTAGAGGAGACCCAGTACTTC. The chain has TRBV7-2 and TRBJ2-5, with D possibly matching TRBD1 (5 bases). The germline gives CDR1 SGHTA, CDR2 FQGNSA. V was pared by 1 base and J by 5 bases, with 17 bases between. There are 16 residues in the CDR3.

The chain links TRBV4-3 to TRBJ1-1; D remains ambiguous. CDR1 and CDR2 from the germline V gene are LGHNA and YSLEER. Trimming left V 1 base short and J 6 bases short, with 3 bases between. The CDR3 length is 11 residues. CDR3 nucleotide sequence: TGCGCCAGCAGCCAAGGGGCTGAAGCTTTCTTT. Translating it yields CASSQGAEAFF.

This clonotype has just a few counts. V usage is TRBV6-2 or TRBV6-3 and J usage is TRBJ2-5, with 9 bases matching TRBD1. This CDR3 has 15 residues. The germline gives CDR1 MNHEY, CDR2 SVGEGT. Germline trimming cut 5 bases from V and 4 bases from J; bases unmatched to any gene: 8. The CDR3 reads CASSMNRGQGETQYF. The CDR3 DNA is TGTGCCAGCAGTATGAACAGGGGGCAAGGAGAGACCCAGTACTTC.

This chain joins TRBV4-2 and TRBJ1-5; D gene unclear. V lost 5 bases to trimming and J lost 9 bases, with 11 bases between them. Germline V gives CDR1 LGHNA, CDR2 YNFKEQ. The CDR3 spans 12 residues. CDR3 sequence (DNA): TGTGCCAGCAGCTTCGACTTGGGGCCCCAGCATTTT. It encodes CASSFDLGPQHF.

This clonotype has more than one count but fewer than ten. This chain connects TRBV19 to TRBJ1-5, with a tentative D call TRBD1 (5 bases). This CDR3 spans 16 amino acids. CDR1 is LNHDA, CDR2 SQIVND, per germline (reference sequence). Trimming stripped 1 base from V and 7 bases from J, with 17 bases between. CDR3 DNA: TGTGCCAGTAGTATAGTCGGTGGGGCCGCTGGACAGCCCCAGCATTTT. Its protein product is CASSIVGGAAGQPQHF.

This clonotype was seen more than once but under ten times. V is TRBV29-1 and J is TRBJ1-2, with 9 bases identical to TRBD1. The V segment lost 4 bases and the J segment 1 base; nucleotides outside the gene matches: 7. Germline V gives CDR1 SQVTM, CDR2 ANQGSEA. The CDR3 totals 15 residues. DNA of the CDR3: TGCAGCGTTGCCCCCCGACAGGGGGGTAACTATGGCTACACCTTC. It encodes CSVAPRQGGNYGYTF. The full variable domain, completed using reference TRBV29-1 and TRBJ1-2, is SAVISQKPSRDICQRGTSLTIQCQVDSQVTMMFWYRQQPGQSLTLIATANQGSEATYESGFVIDKFPISRPNLTFSTLTVSNMSPEDSSIYLCSVAPRQGGNYGYTFGSGTRLTVV.

This clonotype turned up a few times. V and J are TRBV29-1 and TRBJ1-3, with 8 bases that match TRBD1. Germline V CDR1 and CDR2: SQVTM, ANQGSEA. The CDR3 length is 16 residues. Losses at the gene ends were 4 bases for V and 2 bases for J; bases not matched to a gene: 10. CDR3 region: CSVASRGLGAGNTIYF. In DNA form, the CDR3 reads TGCAGCGTTGCCAGCAGGGGGCTTGGCGCTGGAAACACCATATATTTT.

V and J are TRBV7-9 and TRBJ1-5, with a weak D call TRBD1 (5 bases). The CDR3 runs 16 residues. Per germline, CDR1 SEHNR and CDR2 FQNEAQ (reference sequence). Deletions cut 5 bases from V and 2 bases from J, with 16 bases between. CDR3 sequence reads: CASSRTNSQGNQPQHF. CDR3 DNA: TGTGCCAGCAGCCGAACCAATTCACAGGGCAATCAGCCCCAGCATTTT.

The table lists this clonotype with a few counts. This chain uses TRBV5-1 with TRBJ1-1; 9 bases fit TRBD1. Germline V CDR1 and CDR2: SGHRS, YFSETQ. The CDR3 runs to 12 residues. With 4 bases clipped from V and 7 bases from J, the junction kept 2 bases outside the gene matches. CDR3 in amino acids: CASSRTGVEAFF. The CDR3 DNA reads TGCGCCAGCAGCCGGACAGGGGTTGAAGCTTTCTTT.

This chain connects TRBV7-9 to TRBJ1-2, with TRBD1 matching 10 bases. This CDR3 has 15 residues. Trimming cost V 6 bases and J 5 bases; bases outside gene matches: 9. Germline CDR1 and CDR2: SEHNR and FQNEAQ (reference sequence). CDR3 residues: CASRTGQGWMYGYTF. CDR3 sequence (DNA): TGTGCCAGCAGAACGGGACAGGGGTGGATGTATGGCTACACCTTC.

This clonotype was seen more than once but under ten times. V usage is TRBV7-3 and J usage is TRBJ2-1; 10 nucleotides line up with TRBD2. The CDR3 has 17 residues. Per the germline V gene, CDR1 is SGHTA and CDR2 is FQGTGA. The trim removed 1 base at V and 1 base at J, leaving 4 bases unmatched. In DNA, the CDR3 is TGTGCCAGCAGCTTAAGTAGCGGGGGGATATCCTACAATGAGCAGTTCTTC. This translates into CASSLSSGGISYNEQFF.

In this sample, this clonotype turned up many times. The genes are TRBV7-8 and TRBJ1-1, with no clear D. This CDR3 has 13 amino acids. V was trimmed by 6 bases and J by 1 base, leaving 9 bases between them. Germline values: CDR1 SGHVS, CDR2 FQNEAQ. The CDR3 DNA reads as TGTGCCAGCAGAGAAGACGGGAACACTGAAGCTTTCTTT. Amino acids: CASREDGNTEAFF.

The chain is built from TRBV6-4 and TRBJ2-1; weak D call: TRBD1 (7 bases). The V and J ends lost 4 bases and 7 bases respectively, with 11 bases between them. The CDR3 runs to 13 residues. Germline assignment: CDR1 MRHNA and CDR2 SNTAGT. The CDR3 DNA reads as TGTGCCAGCAGTGGCGGGACAGTTAATGAGCAGTTCTTC. Its protein product is CASSGGTVNEQFF.

The chain is built from TRBV6-5 and TRBJ2-5; D is possibly TRBD1 (6 bases). This CDR3 has 13 residues. V was cut by 4 bases and J by 7 bases, with 13 bases left in between. Germline loops: CDR1 MNHEY, CDR2 SVGAGI. The CDR3 spells CASSLPTGRTQYF. Written as DNA, the CDR3 is TGTGCCAGCAGTTTACCGACAGGCCGGACCCAGTACTTC.

This chain uses TRBV29-1 with TRBJ2-1; no clear D. Looked up from germline, CDR1 is SQVTM and CDR2 is ANQGSEA. Deletions cut 6 bases from V and 4 bases from J, with 13 bases between. The CDR3 sequence is 13 residues long. The CDR3 DNA follows: TGCAGCGTGCGCCAGGACGGGTACAATGAGCAGTTCTTC. Its translation: CSVRQDGYNEQFF.

Many counts were recorded for this clonotype. V is TRBV7-6 and J is TRBJ2-3; no clear D gene. V was clipped by 1 base and J by 3 bases, with 2 bases between them. The length of the CDR3 is 12 residues. Germline V gene data show CDR1 as SGHVS and CDR2 as FNYEAQ. The DNA for the CDR3 is TGTGCCAGCAGCTTAGGGACAGATACGCAGTATTTT. Protein: CASSLGTDTQYF.

This clonotype is labeled as medium-sized. J is TRBJ1-2 and V is TRBV4-1; 8 nucleotides align to TRBD1. The V and J ends lost 4 bases and 8 bases, in that order; junction bases with no gene match: 6. Germline V gives CDR1 MGHRA, CDR2 YSYEKL. This CDR3 contains 13 residues. CDR3 bases: TGCGCCAGCAGCCGCGACAGGGGTGACGGCTACACCTTC. Translation: CASSRDRGDGYTF.

This clonotype has at least ten counts. The V and J genes are TRBV20-1 and TRBJ1-1, with D possibly matching TRBD1 (5 bases). The CDR3 sequence is 12 residues long. Germline V lookup: CDR1 DFQATT, CDR2 SNEGSKA (reference sequence). With 7 bases removed from V and 3 bases from J, the gap between germline ends came to 12 bases. The CDR3 here is CSVRGADTEAFF. The CDR3 nucleotides are TGCAGTGTCCGAGGGGCGGACACTGAAGCTTTCTTT.

The V call is TRBV28, the J call TRBJ1-2; unclear D gene. Germline values: CDR1 MDHEN, CDR2 SYDVKM. There are 13 residues in the CDR3. V lost 3 bases and J 8 bases, leaving 13 bases between the germline ends. CDR3 sequence: CASSFVEGSGYTF. The DNA of the CDR3 is TGTGCCAGCAGTTTTGTGGAAGGGAGCGGCTACACCTTC.

The rearrangement links TRBV7-8 to TRBJ2-1; 12 bases are shared with TRBD2. After removal of 5 bases from V and 9 bases from J, the junction contained 8 bases not matched to a gene. Germline V gene lookup returns CDR1 SGHVS and CDR2 FQNEAQ. This CDR3 is 15 amino acids long. CDR3 in DNA: TGTGCCAGCAGCCGTGGACTAGCGGGGATGTCTGAGCAGTTCTTC. Its translation: CASSRGLAGMSEQFF.

The genes are TRBV29-1 and TRBJ2-3, with D perhaps assigned TRBD1 or TRBD2 (5 bases each). V was pared by 2 bases and J by 5 bases, with 14 bases between. The CDR3 is 14 residues long. Germline V CDR1 and CDR2: SQVTM, ANQGSEA. The CDR3 loop is CSVERGPGGDTQYF. CDR3 DNA sequence: TGCAGCGTTGAACGGGGCCCGGGCGGAGATACGCAGTATTTT.

Many counts were recorded for this clonotype. The chain recombines TRBV7-2 with TRBJ2-4, with D hard to call. The CDR3 runs 17 residues. Germline V gene data show CDR1 as SGHTA and CDR2 as FQGNSA. The V end lost 1 base, the J end lost 0 bases, and 13 bases lay between the germline ends. The CDR3 bases are TGTGCCAGCAGCTTAGTTGGGCTAAAGCTAGCCAAAAACATTCAGTACTTC. It yields the protein CASSLVGLKLAKNIQYF.

This clonotype was recorded a few times. V gene TRBV6-4 combines with J gene TRBJ2-3; D remains unclear. The CDR3 sequence is 13 residues long. V lost 8 bases, J lost 5 bases, and 14 bases lay in between. The V gene's germline CDR1 is MRHNA and CDR2 SNTAGT. The CDR3: CASAFRSQDTQYF. The CDR3 nucleotides read TGTGCCAGCGCCTTCCGCTCCCAAGATACGCAGTATTTT.

The genes are TRBV7-2 and TRBJ2-5; no clear D gene. V lost 3 bases and J lost 1, with 3 bases in between. Germline V lookup: CDR1 SGHTA, CDR2 FQGNSA. The CDR3 has 12 amino acids. CDR3 sequence: CASSFAQETQYF. The CDR3 nucleotides are TGTGCCAGCAGCTTTGCCCAAGAGACCCAGTACTTC.